Below, 30 T cell receptor beta chains from the same sample are listed, as sequenced in a study of blood T cell repertoires in COVID-19. Method: immunoSEQ multiplex PCR; TCRdb's copy keeps in-frame clones and lacks some. The repertoire includes roughly 150,000 clones, roughly 82% of them detected once, and 7.2% sits in the top ten. Sequences were obtained from peripheral blood. Every receptor here comes from a woman aged 45-60 years in a cohort sampled during active or convalescent COVID-19.

The J gene is TRBJ2-2, the V gene TRBV5-1; possible D gene TRBD1, 5 bases. Trimming shortened V by 0 bases and J by 3 bases, and 9 bases separated the two germline ends. Germline loops: CDR1 SGHRS, CDR2 YFSETQ. This CDR3 region has 15 residues. CDR3 nucleotide sequence: TGCGCCAGCAGCTTGGCCCAGGGCTACACCGGGGAGCTGTTTTTT. It yields the protein CASSLAQGYTGELFF.

This rearrangement joins TRBV29-1 to TRBJ1-2; weak D call: TRBD1 (6 bases). This CDR3 has 12 residues. Germline lookup yields CDR1 SQVTM and CDR2 ANQGSEA. Trimming stripped 4 bases from V and 7 bases from J, with 13 bases between. This chain's CDR3 is CSVGHRDSGYTF. The CDR3 nucleotides read TGCAGCGTTGGACACAGGGATAGTGGCTACACCTTC.

V usage is TRBV3-1 (or the pseudogene TRBV3-2) and J usage is TRBJ1-3; weak D call: TRBD1 (5 bases). V gave up 5 bases and J gave up 0 bases, with 17 bases separating them. The CDR3 extends over 17 amino acids. Germline CDR1 is LGHDT and CDR2 is YNNKEL (reference sequence). CDR3 in amino acids: CASSGRGTSTSGNTIYF. In nucleotides, the CDR3 is TGTGCCAGCAGCGGGCGGGGGACGTCGACCTCTGGAAACACCATATATTTT.

As DNA, the CDR3 is TGTGCCAGCAGCCCCCGACACCCCGGGGAGCTGTTTTTT. Its translation: CASSPRHPGELFF. The chain links TRBV12-3 or TRBV12-4 to TRBJ2-2; D not certain. The CDR3 loop spans 13 amino acids. Trimming removed 6 bases at V and 6 bases at J, with 11 bases between.

This chain joins TRBV6-5 and TRBJ2-7, with 10 bases that match TRBD2. The CDR3 runs to 14 residues. Germline values: CDR1 MNHEY, CDR2 SVGAGI. J gave up 2 bases and V 6 bases, and 4 bases lay outside the gene matches. The CDR3, as DNA: TGTGCCAGCAGGGTAGCGGGGGGAGCCTACGAGCAGTACTTC. This encodes CASRVAGGAYEQYF.

The chain uses TRBV9 and TRBJ2-7; a possible D gene is TRBD2 (5 bases). Germline CDR1 reads SGDLS; CDR2 reads YYNGEE. This CDR3 comprises 14 residues. V lost 3 bases, J lost 2 bases, and 12 bases lay in between. The DNA for the CDR3 is TGTGCCAGCAGCGGCCGGGATCTAACCTACGAGCAGTACTTC. Amino acids: CASSGRDLTYEQYF.

V gene TRBV6-1 combines with J gene TRBJ1-2, with D hard to call. Germline V gene lookup returns CDR1 MNHNS and CDR2 SASEGT. Between the trimmed V and J ends, which lost 0 bases and 7 bases, there was a span of 9 bases. The CDR3 extends over 13 amino acids. The CDR3 loop reads CASSEAVRIGYTF. The CDR3 DNA follows: TGTGCCAGCAGTGAAGCGGTCAGGATTGGCTACACCTTC.

This sequence joins TRBV27 and TRBJ1-6, with D unresolved. V was cut by 6 bases and J by 11 bases, with 11 bases left in between. There are 12 residues in the CDR3. CDR1 MNHEY and CDR2 SMNVEV come from the germline V gene (reference sequence). The CDR3 coding sequence is TGTGCCAGCAGCCAAGCGGGGACACCCCTCCACTTT. This encodes CASSQAGTPLHF.

V usage is TRBV19 and J usage is TRBJ2-1, with D possibly TRBD2 on 7 matching bases. V shed 6 bases and J shed 5 bases, with 14 bases lying between them. This CDR3 is built from 14 residues. Germline loops: CDR1 LNHDA, CDR2 SQIVND (reference sequence). The CDR3 nucleotides are TGTGCCAGTAGCCGGGGGGCCGATAACAATGAGCAGTTCTTC. Its translation: CASSRGADNNEQFF.

The chain recombines TRBV19 with TRBJ1-2, with D hard to call. The CDR3 sequence is 12 residues long. Trimming left V 5 bases short and J 4 bases short, with 8 bases between. Germline assignment: CDR1 LNHDA and CDR2 SQIVND (reference sequence). The CDR3 DNA reads TGTGCCAGTAGTGAGGTGCGCTATGGCTACACCTTC. Its translation: CASSEVRYGYTF.

The chain combines TRBV3-1 (or the pseudogene TRBV3-2) with TRBJ1-2, with 7 bases fitting TRBD1. The CDR3 totals 15 residues. The V gene's germline CDR1 is LGHDT and CDR2 YNNKEL (reference sequence). Germline trimming cut 1 base from V and 6 bases from J; bases unmatched to any gene: 8. Here the CDR3 DNA reads TGTGCCAGCAGCCAAGTCGAGGGGGCGCGCAATGGCTACACCTTC. Its translation is CASSQVEGARNGYTF.

The rearrangement uses TRBV7-9 and TRBJ1-2, with D unresolved. This CDR3 contains 13 residues. CDR1 SEHNR and CDR2 FQNEAQ come from the germline V gene (reference sequence). With 0 bases removed from V and 3 bases from J, the gap between germline ends came to 5 bases. CDR3 protein: CASSLANYYGYTF. CDR3 DNA: TGTGCCAGCAGCTTAGCGAACTACTATGGCTACACCTTC.

The rearrangement uses TRBV6-2 or TRBV6-3 and TRBJ2-5; D is ambiguous. The germline V gene has CDR1 MNHEY and CDR2 SVGEGT. V gave up 5 bases and J gave up 5 bases, with 6 bases separating them. CDR3 length: 11 residues. The CDR3: CASSPQETQYF. In DNA, the CDR3 is TGTGCCAGCAGTCCCCAGGAGACCCAGTACTTC.

J is TRBJ2-5 and V is TRBV6-1, with 7 bases aligning to TRBD1. This CDR3 comprises 17 residues. The trim removed 0 bases at V and 5 bases at J, leaving 12 bases unmatched. The germline V gene has CDR1 MNHNS and CDR2 SASEGT. The CDR3 DNA sequence: TGTGCCAGCAGTGAAGCCGGACACAGGGGTGATGTGGAGACCCAGTACTTC. Translated, it gives CASSEAGHRGDVETQYF.

This clone was recorded only once. The chain carries TRBV14 and TRBJ2-6, with D possibly being TRBD1 (5 bases). This CDR3 is 16 amino acids long. Germline V gene sequence: CDR1 SGHDN, CDR2 FVKESK. V lost 1 base and J lost 4, with 11 bases in between. The CDR3 coding sequence is TGTGCCAGCAGCCAAGCTCTCAGGGTCGGGGCCAACGTCCTGACTTTC. Residues: CASSQALRVGANVLTF.

V gene TRBV5-1 combines with J gene TRBJ2-3; tentatively, D is TRBD2 (5 bases). Germline CDR1 is SGHRS and CDR2 is YFSETQ. Trimming cost V 4 bases and J 4 bases, with 10 bases left between them. The CDR3 spans 13 residues. The CDR3 here is CASSGEFSDTQYF. CDR3 sequence (DNA): TGCGCCAGCAGCGGGGAGTTTTCAGATACGCAGTATTTT.

The gene calls are TRBV28 and TRBJ1-3, with no clear D. The germline gives CDR1 MDHEN, CDR2 SYDVKM. Trimming pared 6 bases from V and 4 bases from J, leaving 10 bases between. The CDR3 spans 13 residues. The CDR3 bases are TGTGCCAGCAGCGAAGGGAGCGGAAACACCATATATTTT. As protein: CASSEGSGNTIYF.

The chain combines TRBV18 with TRBJ2-2, with 9 bases lining up with TRBD1. V lost 0 bases and J lost 6; bases outside the gene matches: 2. This CDR3 comprises 15 residues. CDR1 and CDR2 (germline): KGHSH, LQKENI. CDR3 sequence: CASSPPGQGSGELFF. DNA of the CDR3: TGTGCCAGCTCACCACCTGGACAGGGGTCCGGGGAGCTGTTTTTT.

The rearrangement uses TRBV4-3 and TRBJ2-2; 8 bases are shared with TRBD2. In germline, CDR1 is LGHNA, CDR2 YSLEER. Unmatched junction bases numbered 7, after V lost 4 bases and J lost 6 bases. The CDR3 covers 15 residues. CDR3 coding DNA: TGCGCCAGCAGCCCGCGACTAGCGTTGCCCGGGGAGCTGTTTTTT. It encodes CASSPRLALPGELFF.

The V and J genes are TRBV19 and TRBJ2-3; D ambiguous. Trimming cost V 4 bases and J 0 bases, with 8 bases left between them. Germline CDR1 and CDR2: LNHDA and SQIVND (reference sequence). The CDR3 contains 14 residues. The CDR3 protein is CASSNFFSTDTQYF. In DNA form, the CDR3 reads TGTGCCAGTAGTAATTTCTTTAGCACAGATACGCAGTATTTT.

J is TRBJ1-5 and V is TRBV18; the D gene is possibly TRBD1 (5 bases). The germline V and J ends were trimmed by 5 bases and 5 bases, with 10 bases remaining between them. Germline V gene lookup returns CDR1 KGHSH and CDR2 LQKENI. This CDR3 has 13 residues. Here the CDR3 reads CASSGDSHQPQHF. The CDR3 bases are TGTGCCAGCTCAGGAGACAGCCATCAGCCCCAGCATTTT.

This rearrangement joins TRBV24-1 to TRBJ1-2; a weak D match, TRBD1 (6 bases). Germline CDR1 KGHDR, CDR2 SFDVKD. Trimming left V 3 bases short and J 2 bases short, with 9 bases between. This CDR3 comprises 14 residues. The CDR3 sequence is CATSDAQGNYGYTF. DNA of the CDR3: TGTGCCACCAGTGATGCACAGGGAAACTATGGCTACACCTTC.

Only one count was recorded for this clone. The rearrangement uses TRBV6-5 and TRBJ1-6, with 7 positions matching TRBD1. This CDR3 contains 15 residues. J lost 7 bases, V lost 6 bases, and 9 bases had no gene match. CDR1 MNHEY and CDR2 SVGAGI come from the germline V gene. The CDR3 protein is CASSTTGTVNSPLHF. The CDR3 nucleotides read TGTGCCAGCAGCACAACCGGGACAGTAAATTCACCCCTCCACTTT.

V is TRBV2 and J is TRBJ2-5; 12 bases are a match to TRBD1. Germline assignment: CDR1 SNHLY and CDR2 FYNNEI. The J segment lost 7 bases and the V segment lost 6 bases, leaving 9 bases of the junction unmatched. This CDR3 is 15 amino acids long. CDR3 DNA sequence: TGTGCCAGCAGCGCTACCGGGACAGGGGGCGGGACCCAGTACTTC. It encodes CASSATGTGGGTQYF.

V usage is TRBV6-5 and J usage is TRBJ1-6, with D possibly being TRBD1 (6 bases). This CDR3 comprises 13 residues. Trimming left V 6 bases short and J 7 bases short, with 10 bases between. Germline values: CDR1 MNHEY, CDR2 SVGAGI. CDR3: CASRDRNNSPLHF. CDR3 sequence (DNA): TGTGCCAGCAGGGACAGAAACAATTCACCCCTCCACTTT.

This clone was observed a single time. The chain combines TRBV5-6 with TRBJ2-3; 11 bases fit TRBD2. Germline CDR1 and CDR2: SGHDT and YYEEEE. J lost 2 bases, V lost 3 bases, and 8 bases had no gene match. The CDR3 runs 17 residues. CDR3 DNA sequence: TGTGCCAGCAGCTGGGGCCTAGCGGGGGGCCTCACAGATACGCAGTATTTT. Translated, it gives CASSWGLAGGLTDTQYF. Full variable domain (remainder filled in from reference TRBV5-6 and TRBJ2-3): DAGVTQSPTHLIKTRGQQVTLRCSPKSGHDTVSWYQQALGQGPQFIFQYYEEEERQRGNFPDRFSGHQFPNYSSELNVNALLLGDSALYLCASSWGLAGGLTDTQYFGPGTRLTVL.

V gene TRBV11-2 combines with J gene TRBJ2-5; 8 bases line up with TRBD2. The length of the CDR3 is 16 residues. V trimming: 5 bases; J trimming: 7 bases; junction bases outside the gene matches: 15. Germline lookup yields CDR1 SGHAT and CDR2 FQNNGV. This CDR3 reads CASSEGLAGRGGTQYF. DNA for the CDR3: TGTGCCAGCAGCGAAGGGTTAGCGGGGCGAGGGGGGACCCAGTACTTC.

The rearrangement links TRBV29-1 to TRBJ1-1, with D unclear. This CDR3 is built from 13 residues. Trimming took 1 base from V and 2 from J, leaving 8 bases between them. The germline V gene has CDR1 SQVTM and CDR2 ANQGSEA. CDR3 sequence reads: CSVEVAHNTEAFF. CDR3 sequence (DNA): TGCAGCGTTGAAGTTGCACATAACACTGAAGCTTTCTTT.

The rearrangement joins TRBV18 to TRBJ1-3; D remains unclear. Trimming took 1 base from V and 0 from J, leaving 10 bases between them. Germline CDR1 and CDR2: KGHSH and LQKENI. This CDR3 comprises 16 residues. The CDR3 DNA reads as TGTGCCAGCTCACCACTTTCGTCAGTCTCTGGAAACACCATATATTTT. Encoded protein: CASSPLSSVSGNTIYF. The full variable domain, completed using reference TRBV18 and TRBJ1-3, is NAGVMQNPRHLVRRRGQEARLRCSPMKGHSHVYWYRQLPEEGLKFMVYLQKENIIDESGMPKERFSAEFPKEGPSILRIQQVVRGDSAAYFCASSPLSSVSGNTIYFGEGSWLTVV.

As regards this clone: One end of the junction fails to match germline, which may point to a read error. The genes are TRBV5-1 and TRBJ2-2; TRBD2 matches 13 bases. Per the germline V gene, CDR1 is SGHRS and CDR2 is YFSETQ. The CDR3 runs 18 residues. The CDR3 region has the DNA TGCGCCAGCAGCTCCCGGACTAGCGGGGGCCCGAACATCGGGGAGCTGTTTTTT. Amino acids: CASSSRTSGGPNIGELFF.